Listed below are T cell receptor beta chains from one sample, sequenced in a study of blood T cell repertoires in COVID-19. Data came from immunoSEQ multiplex PCR; TCRdb stores just in-frame clones and leaves some out. The sample shows around 130,000 clones, approximately 87% of them seen only once. Material for sequencing was peripheral blood. The receptors shown here come from a woman aged 55-69 years with acute or convalescent COVID-19. CDR3s leave out the opening cysteine and the closing phenylalanine or tryptophan. The order of the fields is V gene, clone size, CDR3 protein. Clone size is not always given. Where it is, it says once, few, many or a class for expanded clones.

TRBV13 . ASSLAAGTGSNEQF
TRBV30 . AWTPKGQGAATNEKLF
TRBV2 once ASSQGLTYNSPLH
TRBV6-7 . ASSYSIGWREGGTDTQY
TRBV30 . AWSSTGFYNEQF
TRBV7-3 once ASSPSADTGGYT
TRBV11-2 . ASSSQGARTEAF
TRBV9 . ASSVGLITDTQY
TRBV6-5 . ASSPGGPEQF
TRBV5-4 . ASAAGQGVTEAF
TRBV24-1 . ATARPPGTGELF
TRBV29-1 . SALDRYSGNTIY
TRBV7-8 . ASSLGGGGHQPQH
TRBV28 few ASSPSGRAFGANVLT
TRBV9 . ASSRLLANTEAF
TRBV20-1 . SASTDLYGYT
TRBV28 few ASSIRQGATEAF
TRBV29-1 . STGTGANTGELF
TRBV18 . ASSPLGLLGGNEQF
TRBV5-4 . ASSLKRGGRATNEKLF
TRBV11-3 . ASSARFDSTGELF
TRBV12-3/TRBV12-4 . ASRPRGTDGYT
TRBV12-3/TRBV12-4 . ASRLQGGFGYT
TRBV30 . AWRLTGGPEAF
TRBV10-3 . AIRARREDYGYT
TRBV3-1/TRBV3-2 . ASSQDKRNEQF
TRBV13 . ASSLWNGKYGYT
TRBV7-8 . ASSSLAGGSKTGELF
TRBV7-9 . ASSLDNMGPNSPLH
TRBV30 . AWSGQGGGWAF
TRBV2 . ASKGTETYNEQF
TRBV18 . ASSPKELNTEAF
TRBV6-5 few ASLRTDNSYGYT
TRBV6-5 . ASTQGAPLNTEAF
TRBV7-2 . ASSHGGQGAYGYT
TRBV4-1 . ASSQVPAGTSNLYEQY
TRBV5-8 . ASSSQLAQLDNEQF
TRBV11-3 . ASSTRLAGVGEQF
TRBV10-3 . AIREEAEAF
TRBV15 . ATRLGGLNTEAF
TRBV27 . ASSSQGARINQPQH
TRBV11-3 . ASSFQGQGYT
TRBV30 . AWRGGLPYEQY
TRBV28 . ASSLSGGLNQPQH
TRBV10-1 . ASSEDPGQGIPGNTIY
TRBV12-5 . ASGSDRHTEAF
TRBV7-2 once ASSPRVGSSSGNTIY
TRBV7-9 . ASSLVGGAAF
TRBV10-1 . ASSELDTRTTDTQY
TRBV4-2 . ASSQESGGKNIQY
TRBV20-1 once SAALVNEQF
TRBV29-1 . SADRGANTEAF
TRBV5-1 . ASSSGQGETQY
TRBV6-5 . ASSLGHQETQY
TRBV11-2 few ASSPTGRGTEAF
TRBV11-1 . ASSLDLNEKLF
TRBV9 . ASSVAPSLTGELF
TRBV4-2 . ASSQESGRVNTGELF
TRBV2 . ASCVAGGAGEQY
TRBV6-1 . ASSELGQGNTEAF